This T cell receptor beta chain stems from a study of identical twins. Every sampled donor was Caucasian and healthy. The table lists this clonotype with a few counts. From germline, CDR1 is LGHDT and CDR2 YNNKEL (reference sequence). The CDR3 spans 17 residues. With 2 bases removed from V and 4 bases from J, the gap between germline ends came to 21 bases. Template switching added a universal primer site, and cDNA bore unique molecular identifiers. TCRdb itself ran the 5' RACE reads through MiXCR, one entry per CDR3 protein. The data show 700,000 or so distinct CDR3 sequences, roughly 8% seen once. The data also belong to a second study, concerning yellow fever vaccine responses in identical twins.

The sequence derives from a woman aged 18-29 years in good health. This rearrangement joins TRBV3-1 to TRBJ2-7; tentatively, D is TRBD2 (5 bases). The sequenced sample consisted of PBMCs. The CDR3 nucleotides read TGTGCCAGCAGCCAAACCAGCGGACGCCCGTCGGCTTACGAGCAGTACTTC. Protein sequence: CASSQTSGRPSAYEQYF.